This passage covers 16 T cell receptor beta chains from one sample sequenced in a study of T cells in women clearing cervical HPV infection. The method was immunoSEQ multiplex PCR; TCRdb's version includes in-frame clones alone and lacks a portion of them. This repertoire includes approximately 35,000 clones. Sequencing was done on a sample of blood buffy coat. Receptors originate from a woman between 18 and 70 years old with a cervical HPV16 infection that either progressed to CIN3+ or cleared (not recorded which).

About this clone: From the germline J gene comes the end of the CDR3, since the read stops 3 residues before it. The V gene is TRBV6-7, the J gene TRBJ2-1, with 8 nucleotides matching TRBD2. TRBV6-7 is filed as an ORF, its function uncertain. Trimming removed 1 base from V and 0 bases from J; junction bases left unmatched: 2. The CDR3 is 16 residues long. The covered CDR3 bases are TGTGCCAGCAGTTACTATCTAGCGGGCTCCTACAATGAG. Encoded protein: CASSYYLAGSYNE. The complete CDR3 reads CASSYYLAGSYNEQFF.

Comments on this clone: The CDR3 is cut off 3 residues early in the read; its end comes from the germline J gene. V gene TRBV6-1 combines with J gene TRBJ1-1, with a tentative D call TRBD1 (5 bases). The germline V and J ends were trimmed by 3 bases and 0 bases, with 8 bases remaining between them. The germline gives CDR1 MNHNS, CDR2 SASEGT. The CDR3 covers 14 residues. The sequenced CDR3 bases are TGTGCCAGCAGTGACGGACATATGAACACTGAA. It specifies CASSDGHMNTE. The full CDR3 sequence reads CASSDGHMNTEAFF.

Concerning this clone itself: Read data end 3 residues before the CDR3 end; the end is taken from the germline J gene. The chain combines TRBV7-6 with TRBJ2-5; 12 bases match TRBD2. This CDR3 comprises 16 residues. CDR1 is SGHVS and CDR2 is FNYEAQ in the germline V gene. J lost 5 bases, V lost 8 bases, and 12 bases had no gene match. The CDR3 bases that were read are TGTGCCAGCGTCCCCACTAGCGGGGGGCCAGGGGAGACC. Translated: CASVPTSGGPGET. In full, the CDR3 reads CASVPTSGGPGETQYF.

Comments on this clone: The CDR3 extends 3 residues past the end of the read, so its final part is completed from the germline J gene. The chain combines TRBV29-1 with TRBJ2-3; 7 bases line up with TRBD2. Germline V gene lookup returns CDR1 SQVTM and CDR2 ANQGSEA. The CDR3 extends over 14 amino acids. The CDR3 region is CSVGRRGTQETQYF. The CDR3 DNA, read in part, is TGCAGCGTTGGCCGGCGGGGGACCCAAGAGACG.

The covered CDR3 bases are TGTGCCTGGAGTGGGGCAGGGGGCGGAAGAAACACC. It is translated as CAWSGAGGGRNT. The full CDR3 protein is CAWSGAGGGRNTIYF. J is TRBJ1-3 and V is TRBV30; 8 positions match TRBD1. The missing CDR3 end, 3 residues past where the read stops, is filled in from the germline J gene. The CDR3 runs to 15 residues. Germline V gene sequence: CDR1 GTSNPN, CDR2 SVGIG (reference sequence). V lost 1 base to trimming and J lost 5 bases; unmatched junction nucleotides: 7.

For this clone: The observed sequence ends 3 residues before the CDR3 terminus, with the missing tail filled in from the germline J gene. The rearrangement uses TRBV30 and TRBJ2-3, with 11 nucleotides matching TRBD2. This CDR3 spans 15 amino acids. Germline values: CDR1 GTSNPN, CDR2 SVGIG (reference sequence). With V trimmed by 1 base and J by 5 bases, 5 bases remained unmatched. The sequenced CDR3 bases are TGTGCCTGGAGTGGCTCTAGCGGGGGGCGAGATACG. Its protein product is CAWSGSSGGRDT. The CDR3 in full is CAWSGSSGGRDTQYF.

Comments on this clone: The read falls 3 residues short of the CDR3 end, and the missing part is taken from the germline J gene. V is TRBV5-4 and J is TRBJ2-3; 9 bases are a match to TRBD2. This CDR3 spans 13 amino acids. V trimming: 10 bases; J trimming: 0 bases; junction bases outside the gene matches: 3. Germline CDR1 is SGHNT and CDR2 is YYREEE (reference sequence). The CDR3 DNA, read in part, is TGTGCCGGTAGCGGGAGAAGCACAGATACG. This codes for CAGSGRSTDT. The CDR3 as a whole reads CAGSGRSTDTQYF.

CDR3 DNA (partial): TGTGCCAGCAGTCCAGGGTGGGGCGAAGAGACC. Translating gives CASSPGWGEET. The CDR3, in full, reads CASSPGWGEETQYF. The chain couples TRBV12-3 or TRBV12-4 to TRBJ2-5, with D possibly being TRBD1 (5 bases). The CDR3 end lies 3 residues beyond the end of the read and is filled in from the germline J gene. The V gene lost 5 bases and the J gene lost 3 bases, with 13 bases spanning the gap. The CDR3 covers 14 residues.

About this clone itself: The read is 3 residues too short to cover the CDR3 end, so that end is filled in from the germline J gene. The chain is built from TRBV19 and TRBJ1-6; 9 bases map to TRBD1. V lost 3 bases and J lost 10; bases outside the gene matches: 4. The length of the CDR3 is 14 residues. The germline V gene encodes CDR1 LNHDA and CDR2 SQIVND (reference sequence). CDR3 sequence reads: CASSMTGGLSPLHF. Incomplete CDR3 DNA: TGTGCCAGTAGTATGACAGGGGGTCTGTCACCC. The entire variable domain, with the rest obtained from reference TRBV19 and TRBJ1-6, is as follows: DGGITQSPKYLFRKEGQNVTLSCEQNLNHDAMYWYRQDPGQGLRLIYYSQIVNDFQKGDIAEGYSVSREKKESFPLTVTSAQKNPTAFYLCASSMTGGLSPLHFGNGTRLTVT.

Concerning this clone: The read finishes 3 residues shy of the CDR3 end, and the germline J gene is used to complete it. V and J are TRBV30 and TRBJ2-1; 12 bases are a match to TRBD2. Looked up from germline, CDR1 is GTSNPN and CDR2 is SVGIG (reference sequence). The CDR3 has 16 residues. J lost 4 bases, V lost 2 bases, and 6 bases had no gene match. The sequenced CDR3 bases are TGTGCCTGGAGTCCTAGCGGGGGGGGACTTTACAATGAG. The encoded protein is CAWSPSGGGLYNE. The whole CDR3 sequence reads CAWSPSGGGLYNEQFF. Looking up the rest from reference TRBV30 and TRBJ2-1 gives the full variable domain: SQTIHQWPATLVQPVGSPLSLECTVEGTSNPNLYWYRQAAGRGLQLLFYSVGIGQISSEVPQNLSASRPQDRQFILSSKKLLLSDSGFYLCAWSPSGGGLYNEQFFGPGTRLTVL.

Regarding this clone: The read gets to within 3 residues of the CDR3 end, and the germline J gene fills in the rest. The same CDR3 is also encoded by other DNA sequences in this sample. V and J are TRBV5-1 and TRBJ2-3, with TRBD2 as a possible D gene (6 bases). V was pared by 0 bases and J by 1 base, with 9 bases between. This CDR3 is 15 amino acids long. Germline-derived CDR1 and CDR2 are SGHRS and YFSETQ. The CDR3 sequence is CASSLVGGGTDTQYF. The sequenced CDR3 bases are TGCGCCAGCAGCTTGGTGGGGGGTGGCACAGATACG.

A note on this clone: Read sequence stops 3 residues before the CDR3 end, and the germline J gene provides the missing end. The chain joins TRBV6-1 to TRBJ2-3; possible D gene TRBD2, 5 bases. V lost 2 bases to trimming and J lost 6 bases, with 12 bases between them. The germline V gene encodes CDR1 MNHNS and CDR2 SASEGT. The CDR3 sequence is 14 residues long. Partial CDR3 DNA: TGTGCCAGCAGTGAACTGGCTAGCATTGATACG. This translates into CASSELASIDT. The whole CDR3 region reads CASSELASIDTQYF.

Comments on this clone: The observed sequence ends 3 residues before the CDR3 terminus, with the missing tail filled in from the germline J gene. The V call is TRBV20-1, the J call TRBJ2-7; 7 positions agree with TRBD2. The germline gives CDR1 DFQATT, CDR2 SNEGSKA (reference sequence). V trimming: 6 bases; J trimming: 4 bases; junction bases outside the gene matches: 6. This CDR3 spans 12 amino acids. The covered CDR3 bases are TGCAGTGCAAGTCAGGGAGGGTACGAG. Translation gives CSASQGGYE. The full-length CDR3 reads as CSASQGGYEQYF.

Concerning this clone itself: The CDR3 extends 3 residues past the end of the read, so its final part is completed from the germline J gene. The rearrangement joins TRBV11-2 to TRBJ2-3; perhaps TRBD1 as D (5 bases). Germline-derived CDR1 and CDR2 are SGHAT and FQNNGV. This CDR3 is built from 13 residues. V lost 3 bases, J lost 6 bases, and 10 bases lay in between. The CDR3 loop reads CASSLGLPDTQYF. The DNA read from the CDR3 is TGTGCCAGCAGCTTGGGGCTACCCGATACG.

The CDR3 loop reads CSARVGRGVGELFF. The DNA read from the CDR3 is TGCAGTGCTAGAGTGGGCAGGGGTGTCGGGGAG. The chain uses TRBV20-1 and TRBJ2-2; TRBD1 might be the D (6 bases). Read sequence stops 3 residues before the CDR3 end, and the germline J gene provides the missing end. Germline V gene lookup returns CDR1 DFQATT and CDR2 SNEGSKA (reference sequence). This CDR3 comprises 14 residues. The germline V and J ends were trimmed by 1 base and 7 bases, with 13 bases remaining between them.

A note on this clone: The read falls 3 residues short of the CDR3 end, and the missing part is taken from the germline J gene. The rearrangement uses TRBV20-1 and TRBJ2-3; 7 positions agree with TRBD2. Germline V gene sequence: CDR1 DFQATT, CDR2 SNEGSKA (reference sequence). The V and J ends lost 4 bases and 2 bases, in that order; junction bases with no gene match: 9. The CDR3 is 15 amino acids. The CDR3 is CSATLLAATTDTQYF. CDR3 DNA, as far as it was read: TGCAGTGCTACTCTTCTAGCGGCCACCACAGATACG.